These T cell receptor beta chains were read from a single sample in a study of post-analysis software for immune sequencing data. Each CDR3 protein is one row after TCRdb ran MiXCR on the PCR reads. The repertoire holds about 800,000 distinct CDR3 sequences, less than 35% seen once, with roughly 0.53% in the top ten. The material sequenced was blood. The receptors here all came from a girl between 10 and 17 years old with multiple sclerosis. The CDR3 runs from the conserved cysteine through the conserved F or W. The D gene is left open where the match is weak. Size is omitted from some rows. Given values are once, few, many or a class for expanded clones.

D	size	V	J	DNA	CDR3
NA	NA	TRBV24-1	TRBJ2-5	TGTGCCACCAGGGACCAAGGACGTCCTGAGCAGTACTTC	CATRDQGRPEQYF
NA	NA	TRBV20-1	TRBJ2-3	TGCAGTGCCCAAGAGGGGCGGGGAATAGATACGCAGTATTTT	CSAQEGRGIDTQYF
TRBD2	few	TRBV28	TRBJ2-1	TGTGCCAGCAGTTTGCTAGCGGCTAGCTCCTACAATGAGCAGTTCTTC	CASSLLAASSYNEQFF
NA	NA	TRBV6-2/TRBV6-3	TRBJ1-2	TGTGCCAGCAGCGGCAGTCCCTATGGCTACACCTTC	CASSGSPYGYTF
NA	few	TRBV6-5	TRBJ1-1	TGTGCCAGCAGTTACTCGATCGCTAACACTGAAGCTTTCTTT	CASSYSIANTEAFF
NA	NA	TRBV27	TRBJ2-1	TGTGCCAGCAGTTTCGTCTTTTCCGAGCGGCCCGAGCAGTTCTTC	CASSFVFSERPEQFF
NA	NA	TRBV6-5	TRBJ2-5	TGTGCCAGCAGTTACGCAGAGCAAGAGACCCAGTACTTC	CASSYAEQETQYF
NA	NA	TRBV6-6	TRBJ2-1	TGTGCCAGTAGTTCCGGACCAGACAATGAGCAGTTCTTC	CASSSGPDNEQFF
TRBD2	few	TRBV9	TRBJ2-4	TGTGCCAGCAGCGTAGGACTAGCGGGTTCGAACATTCAGTACTTC	CASSVGLAGSNIQYF
NA	few	TRBV6-5	TRBJ1-1	TGTGCCAGCAGTCAGACAGCCATGAACACTGAAGCTTTCTTT	CASSQTAMNTEAFF
TRBD2	few	TRBV4-3	TRBJ2-7	TGCGCCAGCAGCCAAGTCCTAGCGGGGGGGACTGGCGAGCAGTACTTC	CASSQVLAGGTGEQYF
TRBD1	NA	TRBV28	TRBJ2-5	TGTGCCAGCAGTTTATTGGGGGACAGCCGGGTCGGGACCCAGTACTTC	CASSLLGDSRVGTQYF
NA	NA	TRBV6-2/TRBV6-3	TRBJ2-7	TGTGCCAGCACCGACGGTTACGAGCAGTACTTC	CASTDGYEQYF
NA	few	TRBV24-1	TRBJ2-1	TGTGCCACCCAAGACTTTGACCACAGGGAGTTCTTC	CATQDFDHREFF
NA	NA	TRBV5-1	TRBJ2-1	TGCGCCAGCAGCTCCCAGCCCCGGAGGGGTCCAGGTGAGCAGTTCTTC	CASSSQPRRGPGEQFF
NA	many	TRBV6-5	TRBJ1-4	TGTGCCAGCAGTTACCGTCACGGGTCATTAGGGAAACTGTTTTTT	CASSYRHGSLGKLFF
NA	NA	TRBV20-1	TRBJ2-5	TGCAGTGCTAGATCGGGCTACCAAGAGACCCAGTACTTC	CSARSGYQETQYF
NA	NA	TRBV27	TRBJ1-1	TGTGCCAGCAGTTTATCATTCGGAGAAGCTTTCTTT	CASSLSFGEAFF
NA	NA	TRBV11-2	TRBJ2-7	TGTGCCGGCAGCCCGGAATCTTACGAGCAGTACTTC	CAGSPESYEQYF
TRBD2	few	TRBV29-1	TRBJ2-1	TGCAGCGTTGAAGATGCGGCGGGGGGCGCCTACAATGAGCAGTTCTTC	CSVEDAAGGAYNEQFF
NA	NA	TRBV20-1	TRBJ2-5	TGCAGTGCTAACGGACTACAAGGCACCCAGTACTTC	CSANGLQGTQYF
NA	few	TRBV6-1	TRBJ2-1	TGTGCCAGCATGCAGACGAGGGGGTATGAGCAGTTCTTC	CASMQTRGYEQFF
NA	NA	TRBV5-1	TRBJ1-1	TGCGCCAGCAGCTTTGAGGGACGGGAAGCTTTCTTT	CASSFEGREAFF
NA	few	TRBV7-2	TRBJ2-1	TGTGCCAGCAGCTCATCGGCGGGCCCCTACAATGAGCAGTTCTTC	CASSSSAGPYNEQFF
TRBD2	NA	TRBV29-1	TRBJ2-7	TGCAGCGGGACGAGCGGGGGCATTTCCCACGAGCAGTACTTC	CSGTSGGISHEQYF
NA	NA	TRBV20-1	TRBJ2-5	TGCAGTGCTAGAGATGGTCTTATTTTAGCAGACGCGACCCAGTACTTC	CSARDGLILADATQYF
TRBD1	NA	TRBV29-1	TRBJ1-4	TGCAGCGTCGGGACAGGGACTAATGAAAAACTGTTTTTT	CSVGTGTNEKLFF
NA	NA	TRBV5-1	TRBJ2-4	TGCGCCAGCAGCTTGGGAGGGAAAAACATTCAGTACTTC	CASSLGGKNIQYF
NA	NA	TRBV4-1	TRBJ2-5	TGCGCCAGCAGCCAGGGTTGGGGGGTGTCCCTCCAGTACTTC	CASSQGWGVSLQYF
NA	few	TRBV4-3	TRBJ2-3	TGCGCCAGCAGCCAAGATTGGGGGGCAAGGTCTACAGATACGCAGTATTTT	CASSQDWGARSTDTQYF
TRBD1	NA	TRBV29-1	TRBJ2-1	TGCAGCGTTGAAGGGGGACAGAGAAGTGAGCAGTTCTTC	CSVEGGQRSEQFF
NA	NA	TRBV6-1	TRBJ2-7	TGTGCCAGCAGTGAATTTGAGTACTCCTACGAGCAGTACTTC	CASSEFEYSYEQYF
NA	few	TRBV20-1	TRBJ2-5	TGCAGTGCCACAAAATCCGGCCGCGGAGAGACCCAGTACTTC	CSATKSGRGETQYF
TRBD2	NA	TRBV3-1	TRBJ2-1	TGTGCCAGCAGCCAAGCCCTACTAGCGGAGCAGTTCTTC	CASSQALLAEQFF
NA	NA	TRBV5-1	TRBJ2-1	TGCGCCAGCAGCTTGCCCCACTTGGACAATGAGCAGTTCTTC	CASSLPHLDNEQFF
NA	NA	TRBV28	TRBJ1-2	TGTGCCAGCAGGCCTCCTGAGACAGTAAGCGGCTACACCTTC	CASRPPETVSGYTF
NA	few	TRBV7-9	TRBJ2-7	TGTGCCAGCAGCAAAGGTGGAATTAGGACCTACGAGCAGTACTTC	CASSKGGIRTYEQYF
NA	NA	TRBV29-1	TRBJ2-3	TGCAGCGTTGCCCGACTAGGAGCCACAGATACGCAGTATTTT	CSVARLGATDTQYF
NA	NA	TRBV6-4	TRBJ1-2	TGTGCCAGCAGTGACTCGCTACAGGGAACTAGGACCTTC	CASSDSLQGTRTF
NA	few	TRBV7-9	TRBJ2-7	TGTGCCAGCAGCTTACCGCGAGCCTACGAGCAGTACTTC	CASSLPRAYEQYF
TRBD1	NA	TRBV4-1	TRBJ1-5	TGCGCCAGCAGCCAGGACAGGGCTCTTCAGCCCCAGCATTTT	CASSQDRALQPQHF
TRBD1	NA	TRBV6-6	TRBJ1-2	TGTGCCAGCAGCGGACAGGGGGCGGGCTACACCTTC	CASSGQGAGYTF
TRBD2	NA	TRBV27	TRBJ2-7	TGTGCCAGCAGTCCCTCGCTAGCGGGTAACGAGCAGTACTTC	CASSPSLAGNEQYF
NA	NA	TRBV5-1	TRBJ2-1	TGCGCCAGCAGCTTGGGTCCAGAAGCAAATGAGCAGTTCTTC	CASSLGPEANEQFF
NA	NA	TRBV7-2	TRBJ2-5	TGTGCCAGCAGCCCCCCAGGGGGGGCCCTCGGCGATGAGCAGTACTTC	CASSPPGGALGDEQYF
NA	few	TRBV7-9	TRBJ1-1	TGTGCCAGCCGGCCGCAGGGTAAGGAAGCTTTCTTT	CASRPQGKEAFF